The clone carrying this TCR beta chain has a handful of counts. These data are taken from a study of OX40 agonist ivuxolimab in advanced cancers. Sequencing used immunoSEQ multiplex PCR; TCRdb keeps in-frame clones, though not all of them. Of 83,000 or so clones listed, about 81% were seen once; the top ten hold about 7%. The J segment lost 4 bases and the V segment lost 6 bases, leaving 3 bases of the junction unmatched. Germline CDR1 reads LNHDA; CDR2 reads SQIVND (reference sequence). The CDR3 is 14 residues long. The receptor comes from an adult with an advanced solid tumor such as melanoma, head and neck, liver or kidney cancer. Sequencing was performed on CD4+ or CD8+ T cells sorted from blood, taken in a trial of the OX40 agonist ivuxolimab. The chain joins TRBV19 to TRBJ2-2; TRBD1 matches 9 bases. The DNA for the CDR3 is TGTGCCAGTAGGGACAGGGGACTCACCGGGGAGCTGTTTTTT. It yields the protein CASRDRGLTGELFF.